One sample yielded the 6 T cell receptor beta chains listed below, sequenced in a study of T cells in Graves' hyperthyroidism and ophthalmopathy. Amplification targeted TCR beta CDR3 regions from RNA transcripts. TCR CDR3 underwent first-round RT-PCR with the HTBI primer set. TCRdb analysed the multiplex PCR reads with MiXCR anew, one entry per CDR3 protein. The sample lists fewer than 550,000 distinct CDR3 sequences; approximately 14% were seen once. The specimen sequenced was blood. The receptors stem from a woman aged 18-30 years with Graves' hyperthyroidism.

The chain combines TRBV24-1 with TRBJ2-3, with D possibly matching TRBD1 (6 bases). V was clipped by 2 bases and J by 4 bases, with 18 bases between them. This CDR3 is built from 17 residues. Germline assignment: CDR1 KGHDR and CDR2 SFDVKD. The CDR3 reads CATSDWGLDGLADTQYF. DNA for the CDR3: TGTGCCACCAGTGATTGGGGGCTTGACGGGCTCGCAGATACGCAGTATTTT.

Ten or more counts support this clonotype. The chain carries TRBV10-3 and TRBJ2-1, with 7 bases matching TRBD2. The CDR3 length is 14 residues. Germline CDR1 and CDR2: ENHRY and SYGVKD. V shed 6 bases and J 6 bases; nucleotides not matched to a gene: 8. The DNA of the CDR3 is TGTGCCATCAGAAAGGCGGGAGACGGCAATGAGCAGTTCTTC. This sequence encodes CAIRKAGDGNEQFF.

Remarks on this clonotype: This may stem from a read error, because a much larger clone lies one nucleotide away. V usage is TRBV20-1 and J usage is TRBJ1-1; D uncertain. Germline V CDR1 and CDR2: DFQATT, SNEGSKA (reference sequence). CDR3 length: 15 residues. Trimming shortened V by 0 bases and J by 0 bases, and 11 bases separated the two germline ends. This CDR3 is CSARDGKGVNTEAFF. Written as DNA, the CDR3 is TGCAGTGCTAGAGATGGTAAGGGAGTGAACACTGAAGCTTTCTTT.

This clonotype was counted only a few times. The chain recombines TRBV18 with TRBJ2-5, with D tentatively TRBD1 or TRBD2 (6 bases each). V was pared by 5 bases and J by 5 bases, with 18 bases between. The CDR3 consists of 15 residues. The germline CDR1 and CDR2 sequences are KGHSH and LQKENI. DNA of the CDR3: TGTGCCAGCTCAACAATGGGCGGGACATGGGAGACCCAGTACTTC. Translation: CASSTMGGTWETQYF. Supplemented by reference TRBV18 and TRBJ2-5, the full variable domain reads NAGVMQNPRHLVRRRGQEARLRCSPMKGHSHVYWYRQLPEEGLKFMVYLQKENIIDESGMPKERFSAEFPKEGPSILRIQQVVRGDSAAYFCASSTMGGTWETQYFGPGTRLLVL.

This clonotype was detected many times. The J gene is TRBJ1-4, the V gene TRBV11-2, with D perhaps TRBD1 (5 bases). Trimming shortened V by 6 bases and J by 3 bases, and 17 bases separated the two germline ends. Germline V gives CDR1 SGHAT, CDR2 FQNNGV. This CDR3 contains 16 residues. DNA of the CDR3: TGTGCCAGCAGAAACACGGGGCGAGTAGCTAATGAAAAACTGTTTTTT. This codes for CASRNTGRVANEKLFF.

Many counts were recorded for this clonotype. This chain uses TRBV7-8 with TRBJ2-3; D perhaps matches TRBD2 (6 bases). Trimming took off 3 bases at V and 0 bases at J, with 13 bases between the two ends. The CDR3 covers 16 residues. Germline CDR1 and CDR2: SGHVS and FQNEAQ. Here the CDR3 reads CASSFLGGVSTDTQYF. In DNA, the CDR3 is TGTGCCAGCAGCTTTCTTGGCGGGGTTAGCACAGATACGCAGTATTTT.